The T cell receptor beta chain under discussion was sequenced for a study of regulatory T cells in long-lasting Graves disease (dated by TCRdb to the early 2020s). Context from the whole study: Patients with newly diagnosed Graves' disease had been on antithyroid drugs for under 3 months. A total of roughly 35 samples underwent TCR sequencing: around 13 from persistent and roughly 20 from newly diagnosed Graves' disease patients. The study took place in China and was registered as a clinical trial. Peripheral blood TCR sequencing and RNA sequencing compared persistent Graves' disease patients with newly diagnosed Graves' disease patients. Results the study describes overall, beyond this receptor: The authors noted that the small sample size was a limitation that may lower accuracy. More public clonotypes were shared among persistent patients (under 3,000) than among newly diagnosed patients (roughly 1,000). Only peripheral blood was studied, because thyroid tissue, the primary lesion, was inaccessible. Only the TCR beta chain was sequenced and analyzed. Compared with newly diagnosed patients, patients with persistent Graves' disease had lower TCR Shannon entropy and fewer highly expanded clones, which suggests clonal expansion.

The library was made by multiplex PCR. Sequencing instrument: Illumina HiSeq 4000. TCR beta libraries were built with iRepertoire HTBI primers and Arm-PCR amplification of CDR3 regions. Before sequencing, the PCR products went through gel purification. From the authors' description of their analysis: Gene usage analysis of CDR3 amino acid clonotypes relied on the 60 to 65 TRBV and over 13 TRBJ segments identified across samples. COPE and FqMerger were used to merge the filtered high-quality paired reads into contigs. Contigs were aligned with BLAST to IMGT TRBV, TRBD and TRBJ reference genes, and CDR3 was defined per IMGT. Any clonotype with a frequency above 0.1% was classified as a highly expanded clone. Shannon entropy was used to measure repertoire diversity, and the Gini coefficient was used to measure V-J evenness. Clonotypes shared by more than one individual were considered public. TCRdb trimmed the raw reads at Q25, called clones with MiXCR and kept productive beta chains. Identical CDR3 protein sequences are pooled into one entry, listed with their most common genes and DNA. The V and J calls and clone size are TCRdb's, not the authors'. In all, the sample holds around 500,000 distinct CDR3 sequences, and approximately 12% of those were seen once. Clones ranked in the top ten supply 8% to 10% of the sample.

Read against the paper, the sample's time point label means: newly diagnosed GD, antithyroid drugs for less than 3 months. For both TCR sequencing and RNA sequencing, RNA was extracted from PBMCs using TRIzol. The diagnosis of Graves' disease was made according to American Thyroid Association guidelines. Patients were recruited from an endocrinology department in Xi'an, China. Each patient gave approximately 8.8 milliliters of peripheral blood, collected in an EDTA anticoagulant tube. PBMCs were isolated by Ficoll Paque Plus density gradient separation without further T cell sorting. An Agilent 2100 Bioanalyzer and agarose gel were used to check RNA quality, and a NanoDrop 2000 was used to measure RNA concentration. This clonotype showed up just a few times. Its antigen specificity is not known. The record has no base qualities; no much larger clone is one base away. The same data also went into a second study, on T cells in Graves' hyperthyroidism and ophthalmopathy. That second publication adds: Stable Graves' hyperthyroidism was defined as no progression to ophthalmopathy during 18 months of follow-up. Hyperthyroidism patients were newly diagnosed, with disease duration under 2 months, and aged 18 to 65 years. Patients with uncontrolled infections, other autoimmune diseases, pregnancy or lactation were excluded. Diagnoses relied on clinical symptoms, serum thyroxine and TRAb, thyroid ultrasound and orbital computed tomography. A first-round RT-PCR of the TCR CDR3 used the HTBI primer set with the Qiagen OneStep RT-PCR kit. Most expanded thyroid clonotypes (frequency above 0.001) were also detected in blood, a finding suggesting that blood repertoires may reflect thyroid immune responses. Ophthalmopathy was separated from stable hyperthyroidism by a 13 V-J signature model, with roughly 88% sensitivity and roughly 81% specificity obtained in cross-validation and 80%/75% obtained in testing. In validation, the model predicted progression to ophthalmopathy a median of roughly 6.1 months before onset, with over 55% sensitivity and around 76% specificity. TCR V-J signatures able to tell the groups apart were searched for in a discovery cohort of approximately 95 patients, of whom more than 40 had Graves' ophthalmopathy and 55 to 60 had stable Graves' hyperthyroidism. Prospective prediction of ophthalmopathy was tested in an independent validation cohort consisting of roughly 19 hyperthyroidism patients and some 17 patients who later progressed to ophthalmopathy. The 100 discovery patients were randomly divided into training and test sets at a 7:3 ratio. The study also compared thyroid tissue and blood T-cell repertoires from about 6 Graves' hyperthyroidism patients. Once sampling was done, hyperthyroidism patients were given methimazole at a starting dose of 30 mg daily, whereas ophthalmopathy patients were given high-dose intravenous methylprednisolone. The libraries were constructed in a second round of multiplex PCR and then size-selected and purified. The libraries were sequenced on an Illumina HiSeq2000 using paired-end 100 bp reads. SOAPnuke was used to process the raw data, removing reads that contained adapters or uncalled bases, had a mean Phred below 15, or lacked an exact match to the constant primer or identifier. High-quality paired reads were merged with COPE v1.2.5, and unique nucleotide sequences were defined as clonotypes. Clonotypes were aligned to IMGT TRBV, TRBD and TRBJ reference segments using MiTCR v1.1. The analysis was restricted to V-J combinations with a frequency above 0.0001, which together covered just over 98% of the repertoires. A TCS score was defined as the ratio of F50 (clonal expansion) to E x V (chaos), with BLOSUM62-based TCRdist applied between CDR3 peptides within each V-J. Welch's t-statistics and random forest reduced just over 500 V-J features to roughly 13, which were used in a naive Bayes classifier (R e1071). Sample size was not statistically predetermined, and investigators were not blinded to group allocation. TCR Vbeta CDR3 sequencing of 130 to 150 peripheral blood samples (43 ophthalmopathy, over 70 hyperthyroidism and roughly 17 progressor patients) is reported in the paper.

Material: peripheral blood mononuclear cells (PBMCs), obtained at new diagnosis, from a patient treated with antithyroid drugs. The TCR originated in a man under 40 with Graves disease. Donor details come from another sample of the same person, matched by shared clones.

CDR3 reads: CASSYYTPSSGNTIYF. The nucleotides read TGTGCCAGCAGTTACTATACCCCGAGCTCTGGAAACACCATATATTTT. The chain employs TRBV6-2 or TRBV6-3 and TRBJ1-3; confidence is insufficient to name the D gene. CDR1 and CDR2, looked up from the germline V gene, are MNHEY and SVGEGT. V is clipped by 1 base and J by 0 bases, and the sequence between their germline boundaries is 10 bases long. The CDR3 runs 16 amino acids, cysteine and phenylalanine included. Only the CDR3 DNA is retained, 48 bases long and in frame from the first base.